These T cell receptor beta chains were read from a single sample in a study of T cell responses to AZD1222 COVID-19 vaccine. Assay used: immunoSEQ multiplex PCR; TCRdb lists only in-frame clones, some missing. The sample shows 140,000 to 150,000 clones, roughly 90% of them seen only once. The source was peripheral blood, collected on day 0 of AZD1222 vaccination. Receptors originate from an adult in good health. CDR3s include the opening cysteine and the closing phenylalanine or tryptophan.

CDR3aa,v_gene,j_gene
CASSLRDTDTQYF,TRBV4-1,TRBJ2-3
CASSEGTGSLETQYF,TRBV6-1,TRBJ2-5
CASSSTNGQNSGNTIYF,TRBV7-9,TRBJ1-3
CATISPGDTQYF,TRBV27,TRBJ2-3
CASSQEGGAGWGSYNEQFF,TRBV4-1,TRBJ2-1
CAWSGLGQFYGYTF,TRBV30,TRBJ1-2
CASSFGPAGDYEQYF,TRBV5-1,TRBJ2-7
CASSPDRYRPYEQYF,TRBV6-5,TRBJ2-7
CASSLVSGGGRITEAFF,TRBV5-4,TRBJ1-1
CASGPGLARNEQFF,TRBV27,TRBJ2-1
CATSRARDTQYF,TRBV15,TRBJ2-3
CASPLGLAGGVTDTQYF,TRBV7-8,TRBJ2-3
CASSSGQGRTDTQYF,TRBV7-3,TRBJ2-3
CASSSGQPQHF,TRBV6-5,TRBJ1-5
CASSLQGAGNEQFF,TRBV7-3,TRBJ2-1
CASGQDHNEQFF,TRBV2,TRBJ2-1
CASSSNLWARGTEAFF,TRBV5-1,TRBJ1-1
CASSWRGQGMTQYF,TRBV5-1,TRBJ2-5
CASSTLPGQGAVKQFF,TRBV19,TRBJ2-1
CASSPGAVYNEKLFF,TRBV4-1,TRBJ1-4
CASSGTETYSNQPQHF,TRBV18,TRBJ1-5
CASSYRDRRTEAFF,TRBV6-2/TRBV6-3,TRBJ1-1
CASSLVGGNEKLFF,TRBV11-2,TRBJ1-4
CASSPQGREVTEAFF,TRBV9,TRBJ1-1
CASSLGQEDSPLHF,TRBV5-1,TRBJ1-6
CASSLGQGKNYGYTF,TRBV5-4,TRBJ1-2
CASSVGETYNEQFF,TRBV9,TRBJ2-1
CASSTLAGGITDTQYF,TRBV9,TRBJ2-3
CASSQPGLEHNEQFF,TRBV4-1,TRBJ2-1
CASSSGRGGETQYF,TRBV7-3,TRBJ2-5
CASSVAGNQPQHF,TRBV9,TRBJ1-5
CASSLDGATYNEQFF,TRBV5-1,TRBJ2-1
CASTGRGRNQSYNEQFF,TRBV7-8,TRBJ2-1
CASSAQYEQYF,TRBV2,TRBJ2-7
CASSPGGSGDTEAFF,TRBV5-1,TRBJ1-1
CASSQGLTGGEKLFF,TRBV3-1/TRBV3-2,TRBJ1-4
CASSFRTELYGYTF,TRBV2,TRBJ1-2
CAWSVLAGGYNEQFF,TRBV30,TRBJ2-1
CASSLLGQNTGELFF,TRBV5-1,TRBJ2-2
CASSAGYRQAPLHF,TRBV19,TRBJ1-6
CASSTMMGTGGEANYGYTF,TRBV5-4,TRBJ1-2
CASSGGSTDTQYF,TRBV5-1,TRBJ2-3
CASSPRGLTSTDTQYF,TRBV4-1,TRBJ2-3
CASSESRRQPQHF,TRBV10-2,TRBJ1-5